A single sample is the source of the 10 T cell receptor beta chains below, sequenced in a study of circulating CD8 cells and anti-PD-1 response in melanoma. TCR libraries were prepared from approximately 15 ng of total RNA with the QIAseq Immune Repertoire TCR panel. One entry per CDR3 protein results from TCRdb running MiXCR on the reads. The sample lists about 650 distinct CDR3 sequences; approximately 8.9% were seen once. Sorting of live CD3+CD8+TCRalphabeta+ cells by PD-1 and/or TIGIT gave four subsets. The sequenced sample was CD8+ T cells from PBMCs, obtained at baseline or after one month of anti-PD-1 therapy (not recorded which). The receptors were sampled from a human donor with melanoma.

This clonotype is large (0.1 to 1%). The chain has TRBV28 and TRBJ2-2, with TRBD1 as a possible D gene (6 bases). CDR3 size: 15 residues. The V end lost 9 bases, the J end lost 2 bases, and 16 bases lay between the germline ends. From germline, CDR1 is MDHEN and CDR2 SYDVKM. The CDR3 region is CASGQTVENTGELFF. The CDR3 DNA reads as TGTGCCAGTGGACAGACTGTGGAAAACACCGGGGAGCTGTTTTTT.

This clonotype is large in the sample. The V and J genes are TRBV2 and TRBJ2-3; D remains ambiguous. Germline values: CDR1 SNHLY, CDR2 FYNNEI. With 7 bases removed from V and 2 bases from J, the gap between germline ends came to 19 bases. The CDR3 extends over 16 amino acids. CDR3 sequence reads: CASIPKLSRYTDTQYF. CDR3 DNA sequence: TGTGCCAGCATTCCCAAACTTAGTAGATACACAGATACGCAGTATTTT.

In this sample, this clonotype is medium-sized (0.01 to 0.1%). V gene TRBV28 combines with J gene TRBJ1-2, with TRBD1 identical over 7 bases. V shed 2 bases, J shed 2 bases, and the junction held 5 bases outside the gene matches. The CDR3 runs 15 residues. Germline CDR1 is MDHEN and CDR2 is SYDVKM. CDR3 sequence (DNA): TGTGCCAGCAGTTTAGTTCAACAGGGGAACTATGGCTACACCTTC. Residues: CASSLVQQGNYGYTF.

This clonotype occurred a few times. This clone may be a read error of a much larger clone one base away. V and J are TRBV28 and TRBJ2-7; D not resolved. Trimming left V 4 bases short and J 5 bases short, with 9 bases between. This CDR3 has 12 residues. Germline values: CDR1 MDHEN, CDR2 SYDVKM. The CDR3 region has the DNA TGTGCCAGCAGTTCTCGACGTCACGAGCAGTACTTC. This translates into CASSSRRHEQYF.

Note on this clonotype: One end of the junction is discordant with germline, which a read error may explain. J is TRBJ2-7 and V is TRBV6-2 or TRBV6-3, with a weak D call TRBD2 (5 bases). The germline CDR1 and CDR2 sequences are MNHEY and SVGEGT. The CDR3 has 14 residues. CDR3 sequence reads: CASSYTSGSYERHF. The DNA for the CDR3 is TGTGCCAGCAGTTACACCTCCGGGTCCTACGAGCGGCACTTC.

This clonotype is large within its sample. The chain employs TRBV19 and TRBJ2-2; TRBD2 is a possible D gene (6 bases). V was trimmed by 5 bases and J by 0 bases, leaving 19 bases between them. This CDR3 spans 18 amino acids. CDR1 is LNHDA, CDR2 SQIVND, per germline (reference sequence). The CDR3 region has the DNA TGTGCCAGTAGTCCCGACTCCATACGGGGGACGAACACCGGGGAGCTGTTTTTT. Its protein product is CASSPDSIRGTNTGELFF.

By share, this clonotype ranks as large. CDR3 nucleotides: TGTGCCAGCAGTGACTCAGCGGGGGGGCCAGATACGCAGTATTTT. Translation gives CASSDSAGGPDTQYF. This chain uses TRBV6-4 with TRBJ2-3; TRBD2 agrees at 10 bases. This CDR3 is built from 15 residues. J gave up 4 bases and V 0 bases, and 1 base lay outside the gene matches. CDR1 and CDR2 from the germline V gene are MRHNA and SNTAGT.

In its sample, this clonotype is large. The rearrangement links TRBV28 to TRBJ2-2; perhaps TRBD1 as D (6 bases). V shed 5 bases and J shed 3 bases, with 13 bases lying between them. This CDR3 comprises 15 residues. Germline-derived CDR1 and CDR2 are MDHEN and SYDVKM. CDR3: CASSEGQTDTGELFF. The CDR3 DNA is TGTGCCAGCAGTGAAGGACAGACCGACACCGGGGAGCTGTTTTTT.

This clonotype is deemed large. J is TRBJ2-2 and V is TRBV27; no clear D. CDR1 MNHEY and CDR2 SMNVEV come from the germline V gene (reference sequence). Trimming shortened V by 4 bases and J by 7 bases, and 4 bases separated the two germline ends. The CDR3 covers 11 residues. The CDR3, as DNA: TGTGCCAGCAGTTCCGACGGGGAGCTGTTTTTT. This sequence encodes CASSSDGELFF.

This clonotype is judged hyperexpanded. V is TRBV23-1 and J is TRBJ2-1, with a tentative D call TRBD1 (5 bases). TRBV23-1 has ORF status, its function being uncertain. V shed 0 bases and J shed 2 bases, with 14 bases lying between them. The CDR3 length is 17 residues. CDR3 DNA sequence: TGCGCCAGCAGTCAATCATTAAAGGGGCCTACCTACAATGAGCAGTTCTTC. It translates to CASSQSLKGPTYNEQFF.